This TCR beta chain originates from a study of blood T cell repertoires in COVID-19 (dated by TCRdb to about 2020). As for the study more broadly: Samples covering the acute and convalescent phases of COVID-19 were provided by collaborators in the United States, Italy and Spain. The material from the prospective study consisted of cDNA or gDNA derived from T cells, B-cell-depleted T cells, or PBMCs. The repertoires were released in a freely available public database meant as a resource for research on the immune response to SARS-CoV-2. Nearly every sample came with metadata listing a de-identified subject ID, COVID-19 status, age in years and sex. Samples came from the ongoing ImmuneRACE study (first 160 participants) plus 1,254 subjects from 6 global collaborators. Subjects who had been exposed to COVID-19, were actively infected with it, or had recovered from it provided the deeply sampled blood TCRbeta repertoires that made up the dataset. Where available, HLA class I and class II types were taken from metadata supplied by the sample provider and were not determined by assay-based typing.

As regards this clone: It lacks a known antigen. Within one base of it there is no much larger clone, and no base qualities were kept.

Points the paper makes about the study in general: The quantity of clinical and demographic metadata differed by source and by participant and was supplied without curation.

Each collaborating institution followed its own protocols to collect whole blood in K2EDTA tubes. For TCRbeta analysis, collaborator samples were shipped as frozen whole blood, as isolated PBMCs, or as DNA extracted from either sample type. TCRbeta CDR3 regions were amplified from genomic DNA using the immunoSEQ Assay, a bias-controlled multiplex PCR. The authors' pipeline ran thus. Nucleated cell counts per sample were estimated from amplification of reference gene primers within the assay. To quantify the absolute abundance of each unique TCRbeta CDR3 rearrangement, sequence reads were collapsed and filtered. For each sample, productive Simpson clonality was calculated as the square root of Simpson's diversity index across productive rearrangements. This is the immuneACCESS table as TCRdb keeps it, with only in-frame sequences that have V and J called. A part of the clones is gone; compared with another copy, unresolved V genes explain less than half, and the rest is unexplained. That table is the source of V, J and clone size, and D and trimming were worked out from the DNA. The sample records fewer than 110,000 clones, 80% to 90% of which are singletons. In total, the top ten clones hold 11% of the sample.

Sample: peripheral blood. The sequence came from a woman aged 30 to 39 with acute or convalescent COVID-19.

This receptor has the CDR3 CASSLIGDRVNEKLFF. At the DNA level, the sequence is TGTGCCAGCAGCCTTATAGGGGACAGGGTGAATGAAAAACTGTTTTTT. The chain is assembled from TRBV5-6 and TRBJ1-4, and 9 bases in between align with TRBD1. At the junction V is shortened by 4 bases and J by 5 bases; bases outside the gene matches: 9. CDR3 length: 16 amino acids, cysteine to phenylalanine. Just CDR3 DNA is preserved here, 48 bases in frame from base 1. Per the germline V gene, SGHDT is the CDR1 and YYEEEE is the CDR2.